The 12 T cell receptor beta chains below all came from one sample that was sequenced in a study of brain T cells in children with intractable seizures. The protocol was immunoSEQ multiplex PCR, while the TCRdb copy is restricted to in-frame clones and leaves out a portion. Among about 320,000 clones listed, over 90% were seen once. Time point noted: blood from clinic visit 5 months post-surgery; TSC patient then seizure free. The sample was peripheral blood, taken about 5 months after surgery. The receptors were gathered from a boy less than two years old with tuberous sclerosis and intractable seizures.

This CDR3 reads CATSRAEETQYF. The CDR3 DNA reads as TGTGCCACCAGCAGGGCAGAAGAGACCCAGTACTTC. This chain connects TRBV15 to TRBJ2-5, with D hard to call. From germline, CDR1 is LNHNV and CDR2 YYDKDF (reference sequence). The CDR3 contains 12 residues. The V end lost 3 bases, the J end lost 3 bases, and 5 bases lay between the germline ends. Full variable domain (rest looked up from reference TRBV15 and TRBJ2-5): DAMVIQNPRYQVTQFGKPVTLSCSQTLNHNVMYWYQQKSSQAPKLLFHYYDKDFNNEADTPDNFQSRRPNTSFCFLDIRSPGLGDTAMYLCATSRAEETQYFGPGTRLLVL.

This chain joins TRBV5-4 and TRBJ2-7; D might be TRBD2 (8 bases). The CDR3 consists of 17 residues. Per the germline V gene, CDR1 is SGHNT and CDR2 is YYREEE (reference sequence). V lost 2 bases and J lost 0, with 18 bases in between. The CDR3 region has the DNA TGTGCCAGCAGCTTTGGGGACAGCGGGGGTAGCTCCTACGAGCAGTACTTC. Encoded protein: CASSFGDSGGSSYEQYF. The full variable domain, its missing parts supplied by reference TRBV5-4 and TRBJ2-7, is ETGVTQSPTHLIKTRGQQVTLRCSSQSGHNTVSWYQQALGQGPQFIFQYYREEENGRGNFPPRFSGLQFPNYSSELNVNALELDDSALYLCASSFGDSGGSSYEQYFGPGTRLTVT.

The J gene is TRBJ1-5, the V gene TRBV11-1; D gene ambiguous. The V end was cut by 6 bases, the J end by 16 bases, with 13 bases between. Germline V gene sequence: CDR1 SGHAT, CDR2 FQDESV (reference sequence). The CDR3 consists of 10 residues. The CDR3, as DNA: TGTGCCAGCAGGATACCACGGGGACATTTT. Protein sequence: CASRIPRGHF.

This clone came up once. This rearrangement joins TRBV28 to TRBJ1-2, with TRBD1 identical over 9 bases. This CDR3 spans 14 amino acids. The trim removed 4 bases at V and 3 bases at J, leaving 3 bases unmatched. Per the germline V gene, CDR1 is MDHEN and CDR2 is SYDVKM. CDR3 sequence: CASSYGDRDYGYTF. Written as DNA, the CDR3 is TGTGCCAGCAGTTATGGGGACAGGGACTATGGCTACACCTTC.

The chain joins TRBV4-2 to TRBJ2-1; D ambiguous. Per the germline V gene, CDR1 is LGHNA and CDR2 is YNFKEQ. There are 17 residues in the CDR3. The V gene lost 3 bases and the J gene lost 4 bases, with 19 bases spanning the gap. CDR3 region: CASSHSLVGVTYNEQFF. In DNA, the CDR3 is TGTGCCAGCAGCCACTCTCTAGTTGGGGTTACTTACAATGAGCAGTTCTTC.

This clone was detected once. CDR3: CASSLGLANRTNQETQYF. CDR3 nucleotides: TGTGCCAGCAGCTTGGGGTTAGCGAACCGAACAAATCAAGAGACCCAGTACTTC. The chain uses TRBV5-8 and TRBJ2-5; TRBD2 might be the D (5 bases). The length of the CDR3 is 18 residues. Trimming pared 0 bases from V and 2 bases from J, leaving 20 bases between. In germline, CDR1 is SGHTS, CDR2 YDEGEE.

The V gene is TRBV11-3, the J gene TRBJ2-7; 8 nucleotides align to TRBD1. The trim removed 6 bases at V and 11 bases at J, leaving 18 bases unmatched. The CDR3 has 15 amino acids. In germline, CDR1 is SGHNT, CDR2 YENEEA. The DNA for the CDR3 is TGTGCCAGCAGTTCTAAGGACAGGGATCCTTACACGGAGTACTTC. Protein product: CASSSKDRDPYTEYF.

This chain connects TRBV27 to TRBJ2-1, with a tentative D call TRBD2 (5 bases). The V end was cut by 4 bases, the J end by 7 bases, with 17 bases between. Germline values: CDR1 MNHEY, CDR2 SMNVEV (reference sequence). This CDR3 contains 15 residues. Here the CDR3 reads CASSWRPEGWNEQFF. CDR3 coding DNA: TGTGCCAGCAGTTGGCGACCAGAGGGTTGGAATGAGCAGTTCTTC.

The genes are TRBV2 and TRBJ1-2; no clear D. The V end lost 0 bases, the J end lost 5 bases, and 7 bases lay between the germline ends. Germline V lookup: CDR1 SNHLY, CDR2 FYNNEI. The CDR3 is 13 amino acids. The DNA for the CDR3 is TGTGCCAGCAGTGAAGCCGGAGCTTATGGCTACACCTTC. Translating it yields CASSEAGAYGYTF.

In this sample, this clone turned up once. The rearrangement uses TRBV11-2 and TRBJ1-3; D unclear. The germline V and J ends were trimmed by 1 base and 8 bases, with 12 bases remaining between them. Germline assignment: CDR1 SGHAT and CDR2 FQNNGV. CDR3 length: 14 amino acids. For the CDR3, the DNA is TGTGCCAGCAGCTTAGGGCCATCGAGTGACACCATATATTTT. This sequence encodes CASSLGPSSDTIYF.

This chain links TRBV9 with TRBJ1-6, with a tentative D call TRBD1 (5 bases). CDR3 length equals 14 residues. CDR1 is SGDLS and CDR2 is YYNGEE in the germline V gene. V shed 3 bases and J shed 8 bases, with 12 bases lying between them. The CDR3 sequence: CASSAGQWDSPLHF. As DNA, the CDR3 is TGTGCCAGCAGCGCGGGGCAGTGGGATTCACCCCTCCACTTT.

The chain carries TRBV11-3 and TRBJ2-5; TRBD2 matches at 9 bases. Germline loops: CDR1 SGHNT, CDR2 YENEEA. The CDR3 loop spans 14 amino acids. The ends lost 1 base at V and 5 bases at J; junction bases unmatched: 2. The CDR3 DNA is TGTGCCAGCAGCTTAGCTGGACTAGCGGAGACCCAGTACTTC. It is translated as CASSLAGLAETQYF.